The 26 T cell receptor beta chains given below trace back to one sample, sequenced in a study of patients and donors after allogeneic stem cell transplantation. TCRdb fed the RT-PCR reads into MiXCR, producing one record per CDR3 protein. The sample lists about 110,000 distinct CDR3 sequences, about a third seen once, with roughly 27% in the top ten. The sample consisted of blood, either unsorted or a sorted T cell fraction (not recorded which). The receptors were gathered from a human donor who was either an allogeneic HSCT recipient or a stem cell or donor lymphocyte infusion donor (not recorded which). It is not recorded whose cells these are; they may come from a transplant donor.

The CDR3 DNA follows: TGTGCCAGCAGCTCCTTTCTGGCGGGAGGTACTACAGATACGCAGTATTTT. Translating it yields CASSSFLAGGTTDTQYF. This chain uses TRBV11-2 with TRBJ2-3; 8 bases fit TRBD2. The CDR3 sequence is 17 residues long. The V gene's germline CDR1 is SGHAT and CDR2 FQNNGV. V trimming: 4 bases; J trimming: 3 bases; junction bases outside the gene matches: 12. The variable domain in full, with the rest retrieved from reference TRBV11-2 and TRBJ2-3, is EAGVAQSPRYKIIEKRQSVAFWCNPISGHATLYWYQQILGQGPKLLIQFQNNGVVDDSQLPKDRFSAERLKGVDSTLKIQPAKLEDSAVYLCASSSFLAGGTTDTQYFGPGTRLTVL.

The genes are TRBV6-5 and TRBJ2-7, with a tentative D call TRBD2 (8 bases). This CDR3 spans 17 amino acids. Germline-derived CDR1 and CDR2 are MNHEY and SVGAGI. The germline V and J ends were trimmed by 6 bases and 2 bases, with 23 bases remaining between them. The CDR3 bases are TGTGCCAGCAGACCATCCCAGGGGGAACTAGCGGCCTACGAGCAGTACTTC. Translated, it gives CASRPSQGELAAYEQYF.

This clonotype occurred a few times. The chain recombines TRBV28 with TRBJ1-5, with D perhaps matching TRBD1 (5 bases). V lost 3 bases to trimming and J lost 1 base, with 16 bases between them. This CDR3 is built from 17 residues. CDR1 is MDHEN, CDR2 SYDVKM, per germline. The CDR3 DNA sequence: TGTGCCAGCAGTTTGATGATGGGGCTGGGAAGCAATCAGCCCCAGCATTTT. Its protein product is CASSLMMGLGSNQPQHF. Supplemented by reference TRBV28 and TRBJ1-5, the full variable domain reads DVKVTQSSRYLVKRTGEKVFLECVQDMDHENMFWYRQDPGLGLRLIYFSYDVKMKEKGDIPEGYSVSREKKERFSLILESASTNQTSMYLCASSLMMGLGSNQPQHFGDGTRLSIL.

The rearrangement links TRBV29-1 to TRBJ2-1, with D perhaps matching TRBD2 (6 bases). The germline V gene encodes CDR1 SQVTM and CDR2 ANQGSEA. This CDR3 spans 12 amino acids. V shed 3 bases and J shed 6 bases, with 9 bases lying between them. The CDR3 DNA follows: TGCAGCGTTGAGTCTAGCGTCAATGAGCAGTTCTTC. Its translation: CSVESSVNEQFF.

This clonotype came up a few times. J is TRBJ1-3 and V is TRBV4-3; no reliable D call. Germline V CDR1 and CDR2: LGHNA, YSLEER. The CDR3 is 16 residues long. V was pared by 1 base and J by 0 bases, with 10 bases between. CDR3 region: CASSQVFSPSGNTIYF. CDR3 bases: TGCGCCAGCAGCCAAGTTTTCAGTCCCTCTGGAAACACCATATATTTT.

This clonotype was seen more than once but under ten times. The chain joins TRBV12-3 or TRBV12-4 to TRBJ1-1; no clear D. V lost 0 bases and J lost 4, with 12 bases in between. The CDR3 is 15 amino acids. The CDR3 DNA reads TGTGCCAGCAGTTTAGCCCGGTCAGCAACCACTGAAGCTTTCTTT. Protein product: CASSLARSATTEAFF.

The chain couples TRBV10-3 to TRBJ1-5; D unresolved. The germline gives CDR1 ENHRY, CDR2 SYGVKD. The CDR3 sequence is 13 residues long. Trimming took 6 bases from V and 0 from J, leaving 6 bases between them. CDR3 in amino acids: CAIRNASNQPQHF. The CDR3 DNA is TGTGCCATCAGGAATGCTAGCAATCAGCCCCAGCATTTT.

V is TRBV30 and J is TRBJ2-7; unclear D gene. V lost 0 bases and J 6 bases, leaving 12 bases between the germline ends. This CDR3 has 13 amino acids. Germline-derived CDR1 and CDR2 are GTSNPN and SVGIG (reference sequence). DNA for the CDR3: TGTGCCTGGAGTGTATTTGAGTTCGGCGAGCAGTACTTC. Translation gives CAWSVFEFGEQYF.

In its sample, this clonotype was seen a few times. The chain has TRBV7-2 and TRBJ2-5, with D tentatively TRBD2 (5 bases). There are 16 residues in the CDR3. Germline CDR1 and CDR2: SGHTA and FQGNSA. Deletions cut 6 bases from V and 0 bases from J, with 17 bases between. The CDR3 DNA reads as TGTGCCAGCAGTTCTCTGTCGGGAATGTACCAAGAGACCCAGTACTTC. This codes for CASSSLSGMYQETQYF.

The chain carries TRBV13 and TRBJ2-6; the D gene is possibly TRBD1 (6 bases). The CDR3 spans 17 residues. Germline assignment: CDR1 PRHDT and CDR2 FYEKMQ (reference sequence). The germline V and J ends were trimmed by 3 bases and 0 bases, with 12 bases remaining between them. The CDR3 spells CASSLGHRSSGANVLTF. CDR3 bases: TGTGCCAGCAGCTTGGGACATCGTAGCTCTGGGGCCAACGTCCTGACTTTC.

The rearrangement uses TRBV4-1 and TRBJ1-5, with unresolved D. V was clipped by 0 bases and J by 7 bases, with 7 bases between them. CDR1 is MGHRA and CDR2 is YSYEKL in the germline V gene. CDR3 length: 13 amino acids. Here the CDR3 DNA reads TGCGCCAGCAGCCAAGATGGGCGGCAGCCCCAGCATTTT. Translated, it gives CASSQDGRQPQHF.

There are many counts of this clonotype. The CDR3 here is CSVEGGEFYGYTF. The CDR3 nucleotides read TGCAGCGTTGAAGGGGGAGAGTTCTATGGCTACACCTTC. This chain joins TRBV29-1 and TRBJ1-2; D not certain. The CDR3 sequence is 13 residues long. The V end was cut by 1 base, the J end by 4 bases, with 10 bases between. Germline CDR1 SQVTM, CDR2 ANQGSEA. Full variable domain (remainder filled in from reference TRBV29-1 and TRBJ1-2): SAVISQKPSRDICQRGTSLTIQCQVDSQVTMMFWYRQQPGQSLTLIATANQGSEATYESGFVIDKFPISRPNLTFSTLTVSNMSPEDSSIYLCSVEGGEFYGYTFGSGTRLTVV.

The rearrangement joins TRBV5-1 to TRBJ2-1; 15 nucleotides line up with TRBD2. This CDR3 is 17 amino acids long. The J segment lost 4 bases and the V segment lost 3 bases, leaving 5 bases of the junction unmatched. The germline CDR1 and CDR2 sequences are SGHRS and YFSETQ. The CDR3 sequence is CASSWGLAGGTYNEQFF. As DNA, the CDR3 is TGCGCCAGCAGCTGGGGACTAGCGGGAGGAACTTACAATGAGCAGTTCTTC.

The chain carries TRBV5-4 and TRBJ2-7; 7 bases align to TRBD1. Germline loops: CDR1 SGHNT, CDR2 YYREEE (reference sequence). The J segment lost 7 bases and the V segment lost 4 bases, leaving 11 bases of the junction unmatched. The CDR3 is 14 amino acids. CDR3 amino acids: CASSTRDSWREQYF. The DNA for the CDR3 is TGTGCCAGCAGCACTAGGGACAGCTGGAGAGAGCAGTACTTC.

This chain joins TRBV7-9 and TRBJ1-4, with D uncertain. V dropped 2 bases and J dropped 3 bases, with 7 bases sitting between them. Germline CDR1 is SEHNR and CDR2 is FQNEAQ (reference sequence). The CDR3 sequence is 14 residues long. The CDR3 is CASSLRQANEKLFF. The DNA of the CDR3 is TGTGCCAGCAGCTTAAGGCAGGCTAATGAAAAACTGTTTTTT. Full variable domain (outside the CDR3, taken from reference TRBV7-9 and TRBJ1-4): DTGVSQNPRHKITKRGQNVTFRCDPISEHNRLYWYRQTLGQGPEFLTYFQNEAQLEKSRLLSDRFSAERPKGSFSTLEIQRTEQGDSAMYLCASSLRQANEKLFFGSGTQLSVL.

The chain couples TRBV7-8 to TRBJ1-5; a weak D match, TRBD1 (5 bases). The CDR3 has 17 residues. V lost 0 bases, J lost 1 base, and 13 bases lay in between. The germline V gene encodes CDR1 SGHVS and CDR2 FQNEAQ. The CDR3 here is CASSLAQATASNQPQHF. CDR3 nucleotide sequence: TGTGCCAGCAGCTTAGCTCAAGCGACAGCGAGCAATCAGCCCCAGCATTTT.

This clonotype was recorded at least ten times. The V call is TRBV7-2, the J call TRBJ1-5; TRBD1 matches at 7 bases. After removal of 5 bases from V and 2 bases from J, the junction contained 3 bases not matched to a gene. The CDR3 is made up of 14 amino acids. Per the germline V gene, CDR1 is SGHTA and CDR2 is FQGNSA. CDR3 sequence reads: CASSADRGNQPQHF. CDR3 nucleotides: TGTGCCAGCAGCGCCGACAGGGGCAATCAGCCCCAGCATTTT.

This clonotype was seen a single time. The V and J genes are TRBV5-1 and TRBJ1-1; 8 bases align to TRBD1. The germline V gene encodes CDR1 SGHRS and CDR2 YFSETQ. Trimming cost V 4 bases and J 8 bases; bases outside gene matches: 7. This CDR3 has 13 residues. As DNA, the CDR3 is TGCGCCAGCAGCACCCGGACAGGGCCCGAAGCTTTCTTT. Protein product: CASSTRTGPEAFF.

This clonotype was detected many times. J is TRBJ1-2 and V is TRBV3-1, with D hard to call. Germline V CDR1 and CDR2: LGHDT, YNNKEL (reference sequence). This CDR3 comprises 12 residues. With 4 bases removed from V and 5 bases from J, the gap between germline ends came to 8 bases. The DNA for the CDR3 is TGTGCCAGCAGCCGATCCGATTATGGCTACACCTTC. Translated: CASSRSDYGYTF.

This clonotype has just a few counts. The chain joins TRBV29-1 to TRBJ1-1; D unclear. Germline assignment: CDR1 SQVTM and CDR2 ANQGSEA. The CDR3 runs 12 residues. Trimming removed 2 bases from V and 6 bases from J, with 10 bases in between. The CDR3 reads CSVEKGEPEAFF. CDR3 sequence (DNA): TGCAGCGTTGAAAAGGGTGAACCTGAAGCTTTCTTT.

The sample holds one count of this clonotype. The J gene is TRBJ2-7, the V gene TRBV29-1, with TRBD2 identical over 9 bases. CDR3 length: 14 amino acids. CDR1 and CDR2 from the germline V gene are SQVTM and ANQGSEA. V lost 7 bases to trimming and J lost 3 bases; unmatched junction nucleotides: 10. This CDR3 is CSGRGTSWVYEQYF. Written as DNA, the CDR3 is TGCAGCGGGAGAGGGACTAGCTGGGTCTACGAGCAGTACTTC.

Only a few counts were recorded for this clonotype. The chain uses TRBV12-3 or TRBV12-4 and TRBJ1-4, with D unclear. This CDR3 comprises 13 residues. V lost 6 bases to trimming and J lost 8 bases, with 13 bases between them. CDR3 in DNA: TGTGCCAGCAGGGAGACGGGTCGAGAAAAACTGTTTTTT. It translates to CASRETGREKLFF.

The CDR3 sequence is CASSLRLAGGYSYNEQFF. CDR3 bases: TGTGCCAGCAGCTTACGGCTAGCGGGAGGGTACTCCTACAATGAGCAGTTCTTC. J is TRBJ2-1 and V is TRBV7-9, with 12 bases aligning to TRBD2. The CDR3 consists of 18 residues. Germline V gene sequence: CDR1 SEHNR, CDR2 FQNEAQ (reference sequence). J was trimmed by 0 bases and V by 2 bases; bases with no gene match: 5.

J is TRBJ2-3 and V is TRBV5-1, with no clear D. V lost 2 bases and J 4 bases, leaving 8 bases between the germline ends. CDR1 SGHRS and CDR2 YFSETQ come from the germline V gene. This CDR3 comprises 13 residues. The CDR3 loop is CASSFASSDTQYF. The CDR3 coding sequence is TGCGCCAGCAGCTTTGCGTCGTCAGATACGCAGTATTTT.

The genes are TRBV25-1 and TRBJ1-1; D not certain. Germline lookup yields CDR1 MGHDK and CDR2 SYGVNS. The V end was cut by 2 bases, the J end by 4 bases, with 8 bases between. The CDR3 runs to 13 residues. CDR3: CASSEQPGTEAFF. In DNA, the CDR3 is TGTGCCAGCAGTGAACAGCCGGGCACTGAAGCTTTCTTT. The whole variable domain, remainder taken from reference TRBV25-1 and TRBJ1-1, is EADIYQTPRYLVIGTGKKITLECSQTMGHDKMYWYQQDPGMELHLIHYSYGVNSTEKGDLSSESTVSRIRTEHFPLTLESARPSHTSQYLCASSEQPGTEAFFGQGTRLTVV.

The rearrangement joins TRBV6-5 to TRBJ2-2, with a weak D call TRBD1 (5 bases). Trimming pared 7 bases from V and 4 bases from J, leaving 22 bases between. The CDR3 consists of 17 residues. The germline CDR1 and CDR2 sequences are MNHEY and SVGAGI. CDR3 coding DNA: TGTGCCAGCAACCGAATCAAGGGGCCACATCCCACCGGGGAGCTGTTTTTT. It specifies CASNRIKGPHPTGELFF.